This T cell receptor (beta chain) was sequenced in a study of shared clonotypes between healthy human individuals. Study-level results: Around 5.3% of naive CD4 clonotypes were shared across a few donors. Clonotypes not shared had lower generation probabilities than those common to all four donors.

Germline CDR1 LNHNV, CDR2 YYDKDF (reference sequence). The CDR3 covers 16 residues. After removal of 5 bases from V and 5 bases from J, the junction contained 14 bases not matched to a gene. The material for each subset, its genomic DNA, was split evenly across several immunoSEQ plates. Profiled with immunoSEQ multiplex PCR; TCRdb holds only in-frame clones, not every one. The sample includes some 2.3 million clones, 85% to 95% of them seen just once. A word on this clone: The antigen is not known.

Sample: naive CD4+ T cells from PBMCs. Subset meaning: CD45RA+ positively selected. This chain links TRBV15 with TRBJ1-2; 7 bases fit TRBD1. This receptor was obtained from a man aged 18-30 years in good health. Some clones in this sample may be carry-over from other donors' samples. The CDR3 here is CATSAYQGQFTYGYTF. The CDR3 DNA reads TGTGCCACCAGCGCCTACCAGGGACAGTTCACGTATGGCTACACCTTC.